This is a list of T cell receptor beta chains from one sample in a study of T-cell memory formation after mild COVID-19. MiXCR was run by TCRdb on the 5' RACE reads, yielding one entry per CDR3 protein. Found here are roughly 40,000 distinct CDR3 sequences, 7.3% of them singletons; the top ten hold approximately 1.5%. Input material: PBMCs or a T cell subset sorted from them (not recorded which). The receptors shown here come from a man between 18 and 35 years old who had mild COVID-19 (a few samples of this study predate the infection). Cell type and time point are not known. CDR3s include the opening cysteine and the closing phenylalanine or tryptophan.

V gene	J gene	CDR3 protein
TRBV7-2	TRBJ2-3	CASSPEGATDTQYF
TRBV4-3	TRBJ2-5	CASSRGQQETQYF
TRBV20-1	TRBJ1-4	CSATGGEKLFF
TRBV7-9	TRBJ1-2	CASSLEGVWRGYTF
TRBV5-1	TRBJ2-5	CASSPQGRVQETQYF
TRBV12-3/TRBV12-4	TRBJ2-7	CASSWEGGYEQYF
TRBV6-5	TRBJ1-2	CASSSQGGGYTF
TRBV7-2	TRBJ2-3	CASSRVGDSTDTQYF
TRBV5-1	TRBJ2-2	CASSLEGSGELFF
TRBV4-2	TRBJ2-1	CASSQEGSSSYNEQFF
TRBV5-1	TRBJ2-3	CASSQTGTDTQYF
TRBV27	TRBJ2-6	CASVEWGGSLSSGANVLTF
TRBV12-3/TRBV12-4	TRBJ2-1	CASRGGGENYNEQFF
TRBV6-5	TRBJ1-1	CASSYSGGPLNTEAFF
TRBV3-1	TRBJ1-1	CASSYWTGQAFF
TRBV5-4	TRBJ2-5	CASSLLGGRETQYF
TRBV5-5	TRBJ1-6	CASSSTTSPLHF
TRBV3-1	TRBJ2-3	CASRRTGAQDTDTQYF
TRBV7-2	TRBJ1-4	CASTLTNEKLFF
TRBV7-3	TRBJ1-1	CASSLSLNTEAFF
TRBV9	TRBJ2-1	CASSVSPDNEQFF
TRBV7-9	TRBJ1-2	CASSFNGYTF
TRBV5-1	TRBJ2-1	CASSFSGTGNNEQFF
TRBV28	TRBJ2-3	CASSLMRGPSTDTQYF
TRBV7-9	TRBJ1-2	CASSLFGRSGDTF
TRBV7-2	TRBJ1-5	CASSPAGKQPQHF
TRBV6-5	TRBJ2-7	CASSYRVDSYEQYF
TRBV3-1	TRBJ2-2	CASSPGLAGVSNTGELFF
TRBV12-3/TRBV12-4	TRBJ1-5	CASSLGEGQPQHF
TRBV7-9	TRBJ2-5	CASSLDQGRQETQYF
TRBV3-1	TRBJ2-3	CATSGPIRRDIGTDTQYF
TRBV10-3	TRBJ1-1	CATQQSAGDTEAFF
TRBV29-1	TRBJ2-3	CSVRTGIIFTDTQYF
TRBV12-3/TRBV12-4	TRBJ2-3	CALRRGTGTTDTQYF
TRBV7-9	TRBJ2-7	CASSTSTGDEQYF
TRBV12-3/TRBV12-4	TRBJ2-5	CASSSLSIQETQYF
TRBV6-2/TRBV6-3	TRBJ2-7	CASSSWTSGGRRAGEQYF
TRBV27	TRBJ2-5	CASSFGGWEGETQYF
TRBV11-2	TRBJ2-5	CATDALGTPQETQYF
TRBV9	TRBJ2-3	CASSISSGGSTDTQYF
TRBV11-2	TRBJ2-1	CASSLGQTSGHYNEQFF
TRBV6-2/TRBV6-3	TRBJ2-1	CASSPQGDEQFF
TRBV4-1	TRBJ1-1	CASSQEWGETEAFF
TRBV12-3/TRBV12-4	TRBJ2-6	CASSSSSGANVLTF
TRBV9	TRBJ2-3	CASSVEQGRTDTQYF
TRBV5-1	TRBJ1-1	CASSWDRMMNTEAFF
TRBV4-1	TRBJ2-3	CASSQLRDRSTDTQYF
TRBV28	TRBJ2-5	CASSGRDQETQYF
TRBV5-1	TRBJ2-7	CASSFTSYEQYF
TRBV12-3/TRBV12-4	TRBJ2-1	CASSPGTSGGPFRQFF
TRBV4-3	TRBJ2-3	CASSQDTLAGGGDTQYF
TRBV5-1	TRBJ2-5	CASRRNPGQRSWTQYF
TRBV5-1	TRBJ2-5	CASSLGQSTEKETQYF
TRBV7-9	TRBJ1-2	CASSPSGTDGGYTF
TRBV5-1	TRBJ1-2	CASSALDSSYGYTF